This T cell receptor (beta chain) was captured by sequencing in a study of shared clonotypes between healthy human individuals. Findings and limits, study-wide: Naive CD4 clonotype sharing across several donors was around 5%.

Trimming removed 6 bases from V and 2 bases from J, with 11 bases in between. CDR1 is KGHSH, CDR2 LQKENI, per germline. The CDR3 runs to 13 residues. The assay was immunoSEQ multiplex PCR, and TCRdb's table has in-frame clones only and misses some. The sample consists of fewer than 2.5 million clones, over 85% of them appearing once. A word on this clone: Its specificity is not known.

The chain couples TRBV18 to TRBJ2-7; a possible D gene is TRBD1 (6 bases). The sequencing input was naive CD4+ T cells from PBMCs. Subset given: CD45RA+ positively selected. The clonotype was recovered from a man aged 18 to 30 in good health. Some clones in this sample may be carry-over from other donors' samples. CDR3: CASSPDRAYEQYF. The DNA for the CDR3 is TGTGCCAGCTCCCCGGACAGAGCCTACGAGCAGTACTTC.